The present T cell receptor beta chain was sequenced within a study of T cells in Graves' hyperthyroidism and ophthalmopathy. The V segment lost 6 bases and the J segment 5 bases; nucleotides outside the gene matches: 11. The CDR3 sequence is 15 residues long. Orbital computed tomography and thyroid ultrasound, together with serum TRAb and thyroxine and clinical symptoms, were used for diagnoses. Extraction of PBMCs used approximately 10 ml of fresh peripheral blood. Amplification of TCR beta CDR3 regions used RNA as the template. A set of HTBI primers served as the primers for a first-round RT-PCR of the TCR CDR3. One entry per CDR3 protein, called by TCRdb with MiXCR from the multiplex PCR reads. Of 450,000 to 650,000 distinct CDR3 sequences listed, around 21% are singletons. Study outcomes and limitations: Expanded thyroid clonotypes (above 0.001) were mostly also found in blood.

This clonotype showed up many times. Its antigen is as yet unknown. The sequence derives from a man younger than 35 with Graves' hyperthyroidism. The sample taken for sequencing was blood. V gene TRBV12-3 or TRBV12-4 combines with J gene TRBJ1-1, with 8 bases lining up with TRBD1. CDR3 nucleotide sequence: TGTGCCAGCAGCCCACCGGACAGGGTGGTGACTGAAGCTTTCTTT. Protein sequence: CASSPPDRVVTEAFF.